A selection of T cell receptor beta chains follows, all from one sample in a study of cytomegalovirus exposure and HLA in healthy donors. Produced via immunoSEQ multiplex PCR; TCRdb's table is partial and in-frame only. The sample lists about 150,000 clones, about two thirds seen once, with less than 2.5% in the top ten. Sequencing used PBMCs. These receptors originate from a man aged 35-49 years in good health and CMV-seronegative. Both conserved end residues are part of each CDR3. Fields, in order: V gene, clone size, J gene, D gene, CDR3 protein, CDR3 DNA. D genes are given only for firm matches. Part of the rows lack a size; the others show once, few, many or a class for expanded clones.

TRBV19	NA	TRBJ2-1	TRBD2	CASSSLAGYNEQFF	TGTGCCAGTAGTAGCCTAGCGGGGTACAATGAGCAGTTCTTC
TRBV10-3	NA	TRBJ2-3	TRBD2	CAISEPIPGLALDTQYF	TGTGCCATCAGTGAGCCTATCCCGGGACTAGCGTTAGATACGCAGTATTTT
TRBV5-1	NA	TRBJ2-7	TRBD1	CASQLGQGTYEQYF	TGCGCCAGCCAACTCGGACAGGGGACCTACGAGCAGTACTTC
TRBV28	NA	TRBJ2-7	NA	CASSPSTPYEQYF	TGTGCCAGCAGTCCCTCGACACCCTACGAGCAGTACTTC
TRBV7-2	NA	TRBJ2-7	NA	CASSLVPGHTAWYEQYF	TGTGCCAGCAGCTTAGTTCCGGGACACACGGCCTGGTACGAGCAGTACTTC
TRBV15	NA	TRBJ1-4	NA	CATSRVGGTDNEKLFF	TGTGCCACCAGCAGAGTCGGGGGGACGGACAATGAAAAACTGTTTTTT
TRBV14	few	TRBJ1-1	TRBD1	CASSQDRLLAAGPGQENTEAFF	TGTGCCAGCAGCCAAGATAGGCTTCTCGCGGCGGGGCCGGGACAGGAGAACACTGAAGCTTTCTTT
TRBV30	NA	TRBJ1-4	NA	CAWSGVTNEKLFF	TGTGCCTGGTCAGGGGTTACTAATGAAAAACTGTTTTTT
TRBV6-1	NA	TRBJ1-2	TRBD1	CASSNSRDSDYTF	TGTGCCAGCAGTAATAGTCGGGACAGTGACTACACCTTC
TRBV5-4	NA	TRBJ2-7	TRBD1	CASSLGLTGTLSYEQYF	TGTGCCAGCAGCTTGGGGCTGACAGGGACCCTCTCCTACGAGCAGTACTTC
TRBV6-4	NA	TRBJ2-1	TRBD2	CASRRASGSYNEQFF	TGTGCCAGCAGGAGGGCTAGCGGCTCCTACAATGAGCAGTTCTTC
TRBV2	NA	TRBJ1-5	NA	CASRTGYNQPQHF	TGTGCCAGCAGAACAGGCTACAATCAGCCCCAGCATTTT
TRBV29-1	NA	TRBJ1-2	NA	CSVESGGAGGYTF	TGCAGCGTTGAATCAGGTGGGGCGGGAGGCTACACCTTC
TRBV5-4	NA	TRBJ2-7	TRBD1	CASSLKQGVSEQYF	TGTGCCAGCAGCTTGAAACAGGGGGTCTCCGAGCAGTACTTC
TRBV10-3	NA	TRBJ1-2	TRBD1	CAISLQGGNYGYTF	TGTGCCATCAGTTTACAGGGGGGAAACTATGGCTACACCTTC
TRBV25-1	NA	TRBJ2-7	NA	CASSELAEGPYEQYF	TGTGCCAGCAGTGAATTAGCGGAGGGCCCCTACGAGCAGTACTTC
TRBV5-4	NA	TRBJ2-4	TRBD2	CASSLGLAGEIQYF	TGTGCCAGCAGCTTGGGGTTAGCGGGGGAAATTCAGTACTTC
TRBV4-1	NA	TRBJ2-1	NA	CASSQEETYNEQFF	TGCGCCAGCAGCCAAGAGGAGACCTACAATGAGCAGTTCTTC
TRBV5-1	NA	TRBJ1-1	NA	CASSLVQFATEAFF	TGCGCCAGCAGCTTGGTCCAATTTGCGACTGAAGCTTTCTTT
TRBV6-6	once	TRBJ1-1	NA	CASTRALRGGTEAFF	TGTGCCAGCACCCGCGCCCTCAGGGGTGGAACTGAAGCTTTCTTT
TRBV5-1	NA	TRBJ1-1	NA	CASSLAVGNTEAFF	TGCGCCAGCAGCTTGGCCGTCGGGAACACTGAAGCTTTCTTT
TRBV27	NA	TRBJ2-7	TRBD2	CASSFRTSGTYEQYF	TGTGCCAGCAGTTTCCGGACTAGCGGGACGTACGAGCAGTACTTC
TRBV7-9	NA	TRBJ1-1	TRBD1	CASSPRGRSTEAFF	TGTGCCAGCAGCCCCAGGGGGCGAAGCACTGAAGCTTTCTTT
TRBV5-1	NA	TRBJ2-5	TRBD2	CASSFRTSGQETQYF	TGCGCCAGCAGCTTCCGGACTAGCGGCCAAGAGACCCAGTACTTC
TRBV7-2	NA	TRBJ1-4	NA	CASSRKRDGEKLFF	TGTGCCAGCTCGAGGAAGCGGGATGGGGAAAAACTGTTTTTT
TRBV2	few	TRBJ1-5	NA	CASSDFGVGRFDQPQHF	TGTGCCAGCAGTGATTTTGGGGTAGGGAGGTTCGATCAGCCCCAGCATTTT
TRBV4-1	NA	TRBJ2-5	NA	CASSQDERRQETQYF	TGCGCCAGCAGCCAAGATGAGCGGCGACAAGAGACCCAGTACTTC
TRBV7-9	NA	TRBJ1-5	NA	CASSLTGNQPQHF	TGTGCCAGCAGCTTAACAGGGAATCAGCCCCAGCATTTT
TRBV10-3	few	TRBJ1-6	NA	CAISESSDRRTSPLHF	TGTGCCATCAGTGAGTCGTCGGACAGACGAACTTCACCCCTCCACTTT
TRBV5-4	few	TRBJ2-2	TRBD2	CASSRGGGGTGELFF	TGTGCCAGCAGCCGGGGCGGCGGGGGGACCGGGGAGCTGTTTTTT
TRBV11-2	NA	TRBJ1-1	NA	CASSLGRGRTEAFF	TGTGCCAGCAGCCTCGGCAGGGGTCGGACTGAAGCTTTCTTT
TRBV2	once	TRBJ1-5	NA	CASSAEGFGNQPQHF	TGTGCCAGCAGTGCGGAGGGTTTTGGCAATCAGCCCCAGCATTTT
TRBV5-1	NA	TRBJ1-6	TRBD1	CASSPTQGAGNSPLHF	TGCGCCAGCAGCCCCACACAGGGGGCAGGAAATTCACCCCTCCACTTT
TRBV19	NA	TRBJ1-5	NA	CASSPPKAGGNQPQHF	TGTGCCAGTAGTCCACCTAAGGCGGGGGGTAATCAGCCCCAGCATTTT
TRBV7-7	few	TRBJ2-1	TRBD2	CASSRSSGYNEQFF	TGTGCCAGCAGCCGTAGTAGCGGGTACAATGAGCAGTTCTTC
TRBV6-1	NA	TRBJ1-1	NA	CASRHLRDTEAFF	TGTGCCAGCAGACACCTTCGGGACACTGAAGCTTTCTTT
TRBV28	once	TRBJ1-4	NA	CASLPPQGRNEKLFF	TGTGCCAGCCTTCCGCCACAGGGTCGTAATGAAAAACTGTTTTTT
TRBV2	NA	TRBJ1-5	TRBD1	CASSKGTGGNQPQHF	TGTGCCAGCAGTAAAGGGACAGGGGGGAATCAGCCCCAGCATTTT
TRBV4-1	NA	TRBJ1-1	NA	CASSYGVGGEAFF	TGCGCCAGCAGTTACGGCGTAGGGGGTGAAGCTTTCTTT
TRBV23-1	few	TRBJ1-5	TRBD1	CASIAARIVPEDRHSNQPQHF	TGCGCCAGCATCGCAGCTCGGATTGTACCTGAGGACAGGCATAGCAATCAGCCCCAGCATTTT
TRBV16	few	TRBJ1-4	NA	CASSQGRHSVGEKLFF	TGTGCCAGCAGCCAGGGTCGACATTCGGTTGGTGAAAAACTGTTTTTT
TRBV30	once	TRBJ2-7	NA	CAWSVISERSEQYF	TGTGCCTGGAGTGTAATTAGCGAACGTTCCGAGCAGTACTTC
TRBV6-5	once	TRBJ2-5	TRBD1	CASSRFRGGRETQYF	TGTGCCAGCAGCCGATTTAGAGGGGGCCGGGAGACCCAGTACTTC
TRBV27	NA	TRBJ2-1	TRBD2	CASSLGGLAGGSYNEQFF	TGTGCCAGCAGTTTAGGAGGGCTAGCGGGAGGATCCTACAATGAGCAGTTCTTC
TRBV4-2	NA	TRBJ2-3	TRBD2	CASSQDWTSGGASTDTQYF	TGTGCCAGCAGCCAAGACTGGACTAGCGGGGGGGCTAGCACAGATACGCAGTATTTT
TRBV5-1	once	TRBJ2-2	NA	CASSLSAEYTGELFF	TGCGCCAGCAGCTTGAGCGCAGAGTACACCGGGGAGCTGTTTTTT
TRBV30	NA	TRBJ2-1	TRBD2	CAWSEGTSEYYNEQFF	TGTGCCTGGAGTGAGGGGACTAGCGAATATTACAATGAGCAGTTCTTC
TRBV18	few	TRBJ1-3	TRBD1	CASSPGGTGGNTIYF	TGTGCCAGCTCACCAGGCGGGACAGGGGGAAACACCATATATTTT
TRBV18	NA	TRBJ2-5	NA	CASSPTGISETQYF	TGTGCCAGCTCACCCACAGGGATATCGGAGACCCAGTACTTC
TRBV18	NA	TRBJ2-7	NA	CASSPFLQGYYEQYF	TGTGCCAGCTCACCATTTCTACAGGGATACTACGAGCAGTACTTC
TRBV18	NA	TRBJ1-2	TRBD1	CASSSQGAVDYGYTF	TGTGCCAGCTCATCACAGGGGGCAGTAGACTATGGCTACACCTTC
TRBV4-1	NA	TRBJ1-3	NA	CASSQHQGKDTIYF	TGCGCCAGCAGCCAACACCAGGGGAAAGACACCATATATTTT
TRBV7-7	NA	TRBJ2-5	TRBD1	CASSPDGGTGGETQYF	TGTGCCAGCAGCCCAGATGGCGGGACAGGGGGCGAGACCCAGTACTTC
TRBV4-2	NA	TRBJ2-3	NA	CASSQAPVADTQYF	TGTGCCAGCAGCCAGGCCCCTGTGGCAGATACGCAGTATTTT
TRBV7-8	NA	TRBJ2-6	NA	CASRLAGANVLTF	TGTGCCAGCAGACTCGCCGGGGCCAACGTCCTGACTTTC
TRBV30	NA	TRBJ2-7	TRBD1	CAWRDRGHYEQYF	TGTGCCTGGAGGGACAGGGGGCATTACGAGCAGTACTTC
TRBV5-4	NA	TRBJ1-2	TRBD1	CASSLVRQGAEYGYTF	TGTGCCAGCAGCTTGGTAAGACAGGGGGCTGAGTATGGCTACACCTTC
TRBV30	NA	TRBJ2-1	NA	CAWSWSTEYNEQFF	TGTGCCTGGAGTTGGTCGACAGAGTACAATGAGCAGTTCTTC
TRBV6-1	NA	TRBJ1-5	NA	CASSTGFYSNQPQHF	TGTGCCAGCAGTACAGGATTTTATAGCAATCAGCCCCAGCATTTT